Below, 8 T cell receptor beta chains from the same sample are listed, as sequenced in a study of CD8+ T cells in alopecia areata. After isolation, RNA underwent reverse transcription to generate cDNA as the sequencing template. Sequenced by immunoSEQ multiplex PCR; TCRdb stores in-frame clones only, minus some. The data contain under 200,000 clones, around 59% of them singletons. Indicated treatment: oral pan-JAK inhibitor, 5-10 mg twice daily. Sequences were derived from CD4+ T cells sorted from blood, sampled at week 24, from a patient treated with tofacitinib. The receptors derive from a human donor with alopecia areata.

The CDR3 sequence is CASSQSCLHINEQFF. The CDR3 DNA reads as TGCGCCAGCAGTCAATCCTGCCTACACATAAATGAGCAGTTCTTC. This chain uses TRBV23-1 with TRBJ2-1; D not resolved. TRBV23-1 is treated as an ORF (open reading frame) with a function not yet certain. This CDR3 spans 15 amino acids. The V end was cut by 0 bases, the J end by 7 bases, with 13 bases between.

This rearrangement joins TRBV2 to TRBJ2-5; 8 positions match TRBD1. The germline gives CDR1 SNHLY, CDR2 FYNNEI. CDR3 length: 13 amino acids. Losses at the gene ends were 11 bases for V and 2 bases for J; bases not matched to a gene: 7. As DNA, the CDR3 is TGTGCCGGGACCCGGGACAGGCAAGAGACCCAGTACTTC. It specifies CAGTRDRQETQYF.

This clone has just a few counts. The V gene is TRBV5-1, the J gene TRBJ1-2; possible D gene TRBD1, 6 bases. Germline V gene lookup returns CDR1 SGHRS and CDR2 YFSETQ. This CDR3 spans 16 amino acids. Trimming shortened V by 6 bases and J by 4 bases, and 22 bases separated the two germline ends. CDR3 amino acids: CASNKGAGADLYGYTF. As DNA, the CDR3 is TGCGCCAGCAACAAAGGGGCGGGGGCCGACCTCTATGGCTACACCTTC.

V is TRBV6-5 and J is TRBJ1-2, with 8 bases matching TRBD1. V dropped 8 bases and J dropped 4; count of bases not matched to a gene: 6. The length of the CDR3 is 13 residues. Germline-derived CDR1 and CDR2 are MNHEY and SVGAGI. CDR3 sequence (DNA): TGTGCCAGCGGACAGGGATATCCCTATGGCTACACCTTC. As protein: CASGQGYPYGYTF.

The gene calls are TRBV29-1 and TRBJ1-3; D remains unclear. Germline V gives CDR1 SQVTM, CDR2 ANQGSEA. This CDR3 has 11 residues. Trimming pared 7 bases from V and 4 bases from J, leaving 8 bases between. The CDR3 loop is CSGTEGNTIYF. DNA of the CDR3: TGCAGCGGCACGGAAGGAAACACCATATATTTT.

V is TRBV30 and J is TRBJ2-3; D possibly corresponds to TRBD2 (6 bases). This CDR3 spans 11 amino acids. Germline-derived CDR1 and CDR2 are GTSNPN and SVGIG (reference sequence). V was shortened by 2 bases and J by 8 bases, with 8 bases between the two germline ends. CDR3 nucleotide sequence: TGTGCCTGGAGTATCGGGGGTACGCAGTATTTT. Translated: CAWSIGGTQYF. The whole variable domain, filled in from reference TRBV30 and TRBJ2-3, reads SQTIHQWPATLVQPVGSPLSLECTVEGTSNPNLYWYRQAAGRGLQLLFYSVGIGQISSEVPQNLSASRPQDRQFILSSKKLLLSDSGFYLCAWSIGGTQYFGPGTRLTVL.

This clone was recorded a few times. The chain couples TRBV29-1 to TRBJ2-7; 8 bases match TRBD1. The ends lost 3 bases at V and 7 bases at J; junction bases unmatched: 11. The germline gives CDR1 SQVTM, CDR2 ANQGSEA. This CDR3 region has 14 residues. The chain's CDR3 is CSVEFRGRVGEQYF. The CDR3 DNA reads TGCAGCGTTGAGTTCAGGGGGCGAGTGGGGGAGCAGTACTTC.

The rearrangement links TRBV5-6 to TRBJ2-7; perhaps TRBD2 as D (6 bases). CDR3 size: 14 residues. The germline gives CDR1 SGHDT, CDR2 YYEEEE. The V gene lost 0 bases and the J gene lost 0 bases, with 7 bases spanning the gap. CDR3 region: CASSLDGSSYEQYF. The CDR3 region has the DNA TGTGCCAGCAGCTTGGACGGGAGCTCCTACGAGCAGTACTTC.